A selection of T cell receptor beta chains follows, all from one sample in a study of T cell changes during pregnancy in multiple sclerosis. Generated by immunoSEQ multiplex PCR, the TCRdb table keeps only in-frame clones and is missing some. The table lists around 57,000 clones, around 92% of them singletons. The source material was peripheral blood, sampled after pregnancy. Every receptor here comes from a female donor in good health, enrolled as a control in a pregnancy study. Both conserved end residues are part of each CDR3. Fields, in order: V gene, J gene, clone size, D gene, CDR3 DNA, CDR3 protein. A D gene is named only where the DNA matches it firmly. The size entry is marked missing in some rows and otherwise reads once, few, many or a size class.

V: TRBV5-6; J: TRBJ1-6; size: -; D: -; DNA: TGTGCCAGCAGCGGGGGGAATTCACCCCTCCACTTT; CDR3: CASSGGNSPLHF
V: TRBV15; J: TRBJ1-1; size: -; D: -; DNA: TGTGCCACCAGCAGAGATCGCAGGAACACTGAAGCTTTCTTT; CDR3: CATSRDRRNTEAFF
V: TRBV9; J: TRBJ1-1; size: -; D: TRBD1; DNA: TGTGCCAGCAGCCAAGCGGGGACAGGGGGCACTGAAGCTTTCTTT; CDR3: CASSQAGTGGTEAFF
V: TRBV27; J: TRBJ1-1; size: -; D: TRBD1; DNA: TGTGCCAGCAGTCCCCGGGACAGGGGGCGATGGACTGAAGCTTTCTTT; CDR3: CASSPRDRGRWTEAFF
V: TRBV9; J: TRBJ2-3; size: -; D: TRBD2; DNA: TGTGCCAGCAGCGCTCCAGACCTCAGCGGGGGGGGCACAGATACGCAGTATTTT; CDR3: CASSAPDLSGGGTDTQYF
V: TRBV9; J: TRBJ1-5; size: -; D: -; DNA: TGTGCCAGCAGCGTAGTATCCAGGGGCGGAAATCAGCCCCAGCATTTT; CDR3: CASSVVSRGGNQPQHF
V: TRBV7-2; J: TRBJ1-2; size: -; D: -; DNA: TGTGCCAGCGGGGTCAGGGAGGGTGGCTACACCTTC; CDR3: CASGVREGGYTF
V: TRBV19; J: TRBJ2-2; size: -; D: -; DNA: TGTGCCAGTAGTATTACAGGTGTCACCGGGGAGCTGTTTTTT; CDR3: CASSITGVTGELFF
V: TRBV5-1; J: TRBJ2-2; size: -; D: -; DNA: TGCGCCAGCAGCTACTTTTACTCGAACACCGGGGAGCTGTTTTTT; CDR3: CASSYFYSNTGELFF
V: TRBV9; J: TRBJ2-4; size: -; D: TRBD2; DNA: TGTGCCAGCAGCGCGAGCGGGGGGGCCAAAAACATTCAGTACTTC; CDR3: CASSASGGAKNIQYF
V: TRBV7-9; J: TRBJ2-1; size: -; D: -; DNA: TGTGCCAGCAGCTTATCGGGAAGTAATGAGCAGTTCTTC; CDR3: CASSLSGSNEQFF
V: TRBV5-6; J: TRBJ2-3; size: -; D: -; DNA: TGTGCCAGCAGGGAACGGGGGGCGGATACGCAGTATTTT; CDR3: CASRERGADTQYF
V: TRBV2; J: TRBJ2-7; size: once; D: TRBD1; DNA: TGTGCCAGCAATCCCAAGGCCAGGGGGTTTGTCGAGCAGTACTTC; CDR3: CASNPKARGFVEQYF
V: TRBV6-5; J: TRBJ2-7; size: -; D: -; DNA: TGTGCCAGCAGTTACGGTTCGGGGAGGAGCTCCTACGAGCAGTACTTC; CDR3: CASSYGSGRSSYEQYF
V: TRBV9; J: TRBJ2-7; size: -; D: TRBD1; DNA: TGTGCCAGCAGCCCGAGACGGACAGGATACGAGCAGTACTTC; CDR3: CASSPRRTGYEQYF
V: TRBV6-5; J: TRBJ1-1; size: few; D: -; DNA: TGTGCCAGCAGTTACTCGTTCCAGGGGAACACTGAAGCTTTCTTT; CDR3: CASSYSFQGNTEAFF
V: TRBV7-2; J: TRBJ1-2; size: -; D: -; DNA: TGTGCCAGCAGCGGACAGTTATCCCTGCTCTATGGCTACACCTTC; CDR3: CASSGQLSLLYGYTF
V: TRBV5-1; J: TRBJ2-7; size: -; D: TRBD2; DNA: TGCGCCAGCAGGCCGACTAGCTTGGGGAACTACGAGCAGTACTTC; CDR3: CASRPTSLGNYEQYF
V: TRBV5-1; J: TRBJ2-3; size: -; D: TRBD2; DNA: TGCGCCAGCAGCTCAGCGGGGGCGAGAGCAGATACGCAGTATTTT; CDR3: CASSSAGARADTQYF
V: TRBV5-6; J: TRBJ1-2; size: -; D: TRBD1; DNA: TGTGCCAGCAGCAGCGACAGGGCCATTTTGAACTATGGCTACACCTTC; CDR3: CASSSDRAILNYGYTF
V: TRBV25-1; J: TRBJ1-1; size: -; D: TRBD1; DNA: TGTGCCAGCAGGCCGGGACAGGGGGCGCGAGCTTTCTTT; CDR3: CASRPGQGARAFF
V: TRBV19; J: TRBJ1-4; size: -; D: -; DNA: TGTGCCAGTAGTGTAAACAGGGCCAGGAATGAAAAACTGTTTTTT; CDR3: CASSVNRARNEKLFF
V: TRBV7-2; J: TRBJ1-6; size: -; D: -; DNA: TGTGCCAGCAGCCAGGTTTCACAGGGTCATAATTCACCCCTCCACTTT; CDR3: CASSQVSQGHNSPLHF
V: TRBV30; J: TRBJ1-2; size: once; D: TRBD1; DNA: TGTGCCTGGAGTCAACCCGGGACAGCTTATGGCTACACCTTC; CDR3: CAWSQPGTAYGYTF
V: TRBV18; J: TRBJ2-7; size: -; D: -; DNA: TGTGCCAGCTCACCGGGACTGGCCTACGAGCAGTACTTC; CDR3: CASSPGLAYEQYF
V: TRBV4-2; J: TRBJ1-1; size: once; D: -; DNA: TGTGCCAGCAGCCGCCTTGGGCAGGGAAGGGCGACTGAAGCTTTCTTT; CDR3: CASSRLGQGRATEAFF
V: TRBV27; J: TRBJ2-1; size: -; D: -; DNA: TGTGCCAGCAGTTTGCCGGGGAACTACAATGAGCAGTTCTTC; CDR3: CASSLPGNYNEQFF
V: TRBV27; J: TRBJ1-2; size: -; D: -; DNA: TGTGCCAGCAGACCCCTCGACTTGAGGCCTATCGGCTATGGCTACACCTTC; CDR3: CASRPLDLRPIGYGYTF
V: TRBV6-6; J: TRBJ1-1; size: once; D: TRBD1; DNA: TGTGCCAGCAGTTTAGGACAGGGTGAAGCTTTCTTT; CDR3: CASSLGQGEAFF
V: TRBV6-5; J: TRBJ1-4; size: -; D: -; DNA: TGTGCCAGCAGCCCCCACGAAAGCGAAAAACTGTTTTTT; CDR3: CASSPHESEKLFF
V: TRBV7-2; J: TRBJ1-1; size: -; D: -; DNA: TGTGCCAGCAGCCCACCCGGGAACGTGAACACTGAAGCTTTCTTT; CDR3: CASSPPGNVNTEAFF
V: TRBV10-3; J: TRBJ1-1; size: -; D: -; DNA: TGTGCCATCAGTGATGAGGTCATGAACACTGAAGCTTTCTTT; CDR3: CAISDEVMNTEAFF
V: TRBV4-1; J: TRBJ1-5; size: -; D: -; DNA: TGCGCCAGCAGCGAGCCAGGGGCGGGTCAGCCCCAGCATTTT; CDR3: CASSEPGAGQPQHF
V: TRBV27; J: TRBJ1-1; size: -; D: -; DNA: TGTGCCAGCAGTCAGAGACAGGAGATGAACACTGAAGCTTTCTTT; CDR3: CASSQRQEMNTEAFF
V: TRBV10-2; J: TRBJ2-7; size: -; D: TRBD2; DNA: TGCGCCAGCAGTCTTACTAGCGGGGGGGCCGGGTCCTACGAGCAGTACTTC; CDR3: CASSLTSGGAGSYEQYF
V: TRBV5-4; J: TRBJ2-6; size: -; D: TRBD1; DNA: TGTGCCAGCAGCGTGGGACAGGGGGCTTCTGGGGCCAACGTCCTGACTTTC; CDR3: CASSVGQGASGANVLTF
V: TRBV4-2; J: TRBJ2-3; size: -; D: -; DNA: TGTGCCAGCAGCCAAGATTTGGCGGCTAGCGGCACAGATACGCAGTATTTT; CDR3: CASSQDLAASGTDTQYF
V: TRBV19; J: TRBJ2-1; size: once; D: TRBD2; DNA: TGTGCCAGTACCGTGGGGGGGGTCTACAATGAGCAGTTCTTC; CDR3: CASTVGGVYNEQFF
V: TRBV7-9; J: TRBJ1-3; size: few; D: TRBD1; DNA: TGTGCCAGCAGCTTACGACAGGGCTCTGGAAACACCATATATTTT; CDR3: CASSLRQGSGNTIYF
V: TRBV2; J: TRBJ1-3; size: once; D: -; DNA: TGTGCCAGCCTCCTAAGCTCTGGAAACACCATATATTTT; CDR3: CASLLSSGNTIYF
V: TRBV7-9; J: TRBJ1-5; size: -; D: -; DNA: TGTGCCAGCAGCAGGAGCCTCGGCAGTGAGAGCAATCAGCCCCAGCATTTT; CDR3: CASSRSLGSESNQPQHF
V: TRBV11-3; J: TRBJ2-7; size: -; D: -; DNA: TGTGCCAGCAGCTTATTGGCCCCCACCGAGCAGTACTTC; CDR3: CASSLLAPTEQYF
V: TRBV6-6; J: TRBJ2-1; size: -; D: TRBD2; DNA: TGTGCCAGCCACTCTCGGGGGGGCCGAAACAATGAGCAGTTCTTC; CDR3: CASHSRGGRNNEQFF
V: TRBV5-1; J: TRBJ2-4; size: -; D: -; DNA: TGCGCCAGCTCACAGGGGGGGAATCTAGCCAAAAACATTCAGTACTTC; CDR3: CASSQGGNLAKNIQYF